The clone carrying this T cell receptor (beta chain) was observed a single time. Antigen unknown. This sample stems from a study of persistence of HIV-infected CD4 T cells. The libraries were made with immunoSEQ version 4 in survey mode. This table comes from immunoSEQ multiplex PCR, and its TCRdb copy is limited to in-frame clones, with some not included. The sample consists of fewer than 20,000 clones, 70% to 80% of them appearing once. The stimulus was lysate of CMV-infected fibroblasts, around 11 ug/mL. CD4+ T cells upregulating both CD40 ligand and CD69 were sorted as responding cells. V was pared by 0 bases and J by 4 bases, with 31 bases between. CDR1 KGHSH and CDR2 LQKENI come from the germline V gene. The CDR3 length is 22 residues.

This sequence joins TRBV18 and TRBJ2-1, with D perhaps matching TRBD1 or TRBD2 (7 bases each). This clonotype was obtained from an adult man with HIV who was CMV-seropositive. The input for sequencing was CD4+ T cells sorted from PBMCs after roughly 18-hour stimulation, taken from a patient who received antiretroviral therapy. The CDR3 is CASSPPSAGQRQGGPRYNEQFF. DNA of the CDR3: TGTGCCAGCTCACCACCCTCGGCGGGACAGAGGCAGGGGGGGCCGCGTTACAATGAGCAGTTCTTC.